The 9 T cell receptor beta chains in this list originate from one sample, sequenced in a study of shared clonotypes between healthy human individuals. Only in-frame clones appear in the TCRdb table, and some are missing; sequencing was by immunoSEQ multiplex PCR. Of about 480,000 clones listed, over 60% are singletons. Material: PBMCs. All receptors derive from a woman in her thirties or forties in good health. Some clones in this sample may be carry-over from other donors' samples.

This rearrangement joins TRBV15 to TRBJ2-3; no clear D. The CDR3 totals 16 residues. Between the trimmed V and J ends, which lost 0 bases and 2 bases, there was a span of 12 bases. In germline, CDR1 is LNHNV, CDR2 YYDKDF (reference sequence). The DNA of the CDR3 is TGTGCCACCAGCAGAGAAGGTGTGGCGGCCACAGATACGCAGTATTTT. Its protein product is CATSREGVAATDTQYF.

A few counts support this clone. The J gene is TRBJ1-1, the V gene TRBV23-1; perhaps TRBD1 as D (6 bases). TRBV23-1 is flagged as an ORF with uncertain function. The CDR3 spans 18 residues. V dropped 6 bases and J dropped 0 bases, with 23 bases sitting between them. Here the CDR3 DNA reads TGCGCCAGCAGCCCACAGGGTTTTGAGCAGTACCTGAACACTGAAGCTTTCTTT. This gives the protein CASSPQGFEQYLNTEAFF.

The chain links TRBV19 to TRBJ1-2; D may be TRBD1 (5 bases). Trimming removed 0 bases from V and 5 bases from J, with 10 bases in between. The CDR3 is made up of 14 amino acids. Germline CDR1 is LNHDA and CDR2 is SQIVND (reference sequence). Here the CDR3 reads CASSIEVTAYGYTF. For the CDR3, the DNA is TGTGCCAGTAGTATAGAGGTGACAGCATATGGCTACACCTTC.

This chain links TRBV19 with TRBJ2-1; 10 bases agree with TRBD2. V dropped 7 bases and J dropped 5; count of bases not matched to a gene: 5. The CDR3 covers 14 residues. Germline-derived CDR1 and CDR2 are LNHDA and SQIVND (reference sequence). The CDR3 loop is CASNRLAGNNEQFF. The DNA of the CDR3 is TGTGCCAGTAACCGACTAGCGGGCAACAATGAGCAGTTCTTC.

This clone was seen a handful of times. The chain has TRBV6-5 and TRBJ1-1; D may be TRBD1 (6 bases). Trimming left V 2 bases short and J 7 bases short, with 14 bases between. This CDR3 has 14 residues. The germline CDR1 and CDR2 sequences are MNHEY and SVGAGI. Here the CDR3 DNA reads TGTGCCAGCAGTTACGCGGGGGGCCTCGATGAAGCTTTCTTT. This gives the protein CASSYAGGLDEAFF.

The chain carries TRBV5-1 and TRBJ2-5; D possibly corresponds to TRBD2 (6 bases). The CDR3 covers 14 residues. CDR1 SGHRS and CDR2 YFSETQ come from the germline V gene. V was clipped by 3 bases and J by 4 bases, with 13 bases between them. In nucleotides, the CDR3 is TGCGCCAGCAGCTCCGGGACTGAAATAGAGACCCAGTACTTC. It codes for CASSSGTEIETQYF.

The gene calls are TRBV11-3 and TRBJ2-4; 10 nucleotides line up with TRBD1. The junction had 2 bases not matched to a gene; V was cut back by 4 bases and J by 5 bases. The germline V gene encodes CDR1 SGHNT and CDR2 YENEEA. The CDR3 length is 14 residues. CDR3 sequence reads: CASSSGTGENIQYF. The CDR3 DNA is TGTGCCAGCAGCTCCGGGACAGGGGAAAACATTCAGTACTTC.

This sequence joins TRBV7-2 and TRBJ1-2; D ambiguous. The germline V and J ends were trimmed by 1 base and 3 bases, with 9 bases remaining between them. Germline CDR1 reads SGHTA; CDR2 reads FQGNSA. The CDR3 contains 14 residues. The CDR3 DNA sequence: TGTGCCAGCAGCTTAGACCAGAATTACTATGGCTACACCTTC. Its protein is CASSLDQNYYGYTF.

The rearrangement uses TRBV5-1 and TRBJ2-1; D may correspond to TRBD1 or TRBD2 (6 bases each). The CDR3 length is 16 residues. The V end lost 4 bases, the J end lost 3 bases, and 17 bases lay between the germline ends. The germline V gene encodes CDR1 SGHRS and CDR2 YFSETQ. This chain's CDR3 is CASSETAKGGYNEQFF. The CDR3 DNA follows: TGCGCCAGCAGCGAAACAGCAAAGGGGGGCTACAATGAGCAGTTCTTC. The variable domain in full, with the rest retrieved from reference TRBV5-1 and TRBJ2-1, is KAGVTQTPRYLIKTRGQQVTLSCSPISGHRSVSWYQQTPGQGLQFLFEYFSETQRNKGNFPGRFSGRQFSNSRSEMNVSTLELGDSALYLCASSETAKGGYNEQFFGPGTRLTVL.